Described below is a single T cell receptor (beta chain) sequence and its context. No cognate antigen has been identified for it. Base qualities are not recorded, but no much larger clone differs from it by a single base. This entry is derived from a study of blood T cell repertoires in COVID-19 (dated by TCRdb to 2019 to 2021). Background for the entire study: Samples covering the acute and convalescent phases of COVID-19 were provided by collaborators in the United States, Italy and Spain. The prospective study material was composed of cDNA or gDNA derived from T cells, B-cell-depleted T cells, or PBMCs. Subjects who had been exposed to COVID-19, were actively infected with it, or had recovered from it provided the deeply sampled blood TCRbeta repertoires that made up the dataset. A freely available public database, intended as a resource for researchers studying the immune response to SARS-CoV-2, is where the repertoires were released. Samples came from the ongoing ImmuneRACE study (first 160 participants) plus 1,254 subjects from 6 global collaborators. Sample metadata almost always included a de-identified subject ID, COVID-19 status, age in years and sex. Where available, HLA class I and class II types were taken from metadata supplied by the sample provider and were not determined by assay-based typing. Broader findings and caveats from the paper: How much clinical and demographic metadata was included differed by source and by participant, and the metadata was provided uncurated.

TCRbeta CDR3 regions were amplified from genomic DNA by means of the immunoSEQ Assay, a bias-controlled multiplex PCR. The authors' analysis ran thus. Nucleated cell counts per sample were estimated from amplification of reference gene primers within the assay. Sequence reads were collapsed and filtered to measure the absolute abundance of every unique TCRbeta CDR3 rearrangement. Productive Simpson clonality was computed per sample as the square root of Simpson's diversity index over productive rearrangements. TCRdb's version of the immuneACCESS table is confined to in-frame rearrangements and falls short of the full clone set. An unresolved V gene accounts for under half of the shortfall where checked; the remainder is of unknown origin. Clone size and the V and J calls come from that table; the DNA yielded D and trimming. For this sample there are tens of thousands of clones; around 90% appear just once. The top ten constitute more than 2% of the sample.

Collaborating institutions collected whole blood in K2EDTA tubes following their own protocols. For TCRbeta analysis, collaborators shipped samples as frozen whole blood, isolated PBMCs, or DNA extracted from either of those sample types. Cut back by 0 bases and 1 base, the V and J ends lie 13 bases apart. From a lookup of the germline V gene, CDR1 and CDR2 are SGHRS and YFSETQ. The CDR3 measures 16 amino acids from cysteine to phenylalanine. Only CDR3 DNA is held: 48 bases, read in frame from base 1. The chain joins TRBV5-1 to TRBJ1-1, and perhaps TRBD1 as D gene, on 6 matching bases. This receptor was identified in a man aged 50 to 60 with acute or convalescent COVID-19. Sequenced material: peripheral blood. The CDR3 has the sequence CASSLAGGAQNTEAFF. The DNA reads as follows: TGCGCCAGCAGCTTGGCCGGGGGGGCCCAGAACACTGAAGCTTTCTTT. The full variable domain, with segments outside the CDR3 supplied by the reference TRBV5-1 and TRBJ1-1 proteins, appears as KAGVTQTPRYLIKTRGQQVTLSCSPISGHRSVSWYQQTPGQGLQFLFEYFSETQRNKGNFPGRFSGRQFSNSRSEMNVSTLELGDSALYLCASSLAGGAQNTEAFFGQGTRLTVV.